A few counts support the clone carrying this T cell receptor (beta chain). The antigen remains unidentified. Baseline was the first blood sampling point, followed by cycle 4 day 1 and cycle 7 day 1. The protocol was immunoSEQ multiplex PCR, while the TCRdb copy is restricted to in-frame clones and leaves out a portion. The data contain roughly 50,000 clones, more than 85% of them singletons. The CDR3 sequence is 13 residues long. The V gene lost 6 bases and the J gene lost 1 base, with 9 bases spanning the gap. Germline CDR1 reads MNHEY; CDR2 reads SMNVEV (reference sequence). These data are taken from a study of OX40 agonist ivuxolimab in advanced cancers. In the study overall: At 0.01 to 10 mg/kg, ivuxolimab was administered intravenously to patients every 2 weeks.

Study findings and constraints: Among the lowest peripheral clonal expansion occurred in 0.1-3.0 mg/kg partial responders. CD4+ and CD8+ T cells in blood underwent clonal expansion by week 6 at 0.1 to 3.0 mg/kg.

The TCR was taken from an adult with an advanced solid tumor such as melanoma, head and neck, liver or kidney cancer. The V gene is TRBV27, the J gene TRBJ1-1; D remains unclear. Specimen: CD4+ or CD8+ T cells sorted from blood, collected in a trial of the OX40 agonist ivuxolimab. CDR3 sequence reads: CASRGTTNTEAFF. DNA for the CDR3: TGTGCCAGCAGGGGCACTACGAACACTGAAGCTTTCTTT.